This T cell receptor beta chain originates from a study of T cells in Graves' hyperthyroidism and ophthalmopathy (dated by TCRdb to between 2018 and 2021). In terms of the full investigation: Peripheral blood was collected at initial diagnosis, before any treatment. In addition, the study compared T-cell repertoires in thyroid tissue and in blood from about six Graves' hyperthyroidism patients. According to the paper, TCR Vbeta CDR3 sequencing was carried out on 135 peripheral blood samples, which came from more than 40 ophthalmopathy, 80 or so hyperthyroidism and 17 progressor patients. Following sampling, methimazole starting at 30 mg daily was given to hyperthyroidism patients, and high-dose intravenous methylprednisolone was given to ophthalmopathy patients. The 100 or so discovery patients were randomly divided into training and test sets at a 7:3 ratio. Prospective prediction of ophthalmopathy was tested in an independent validation cohort consisting of 18 to 20 hyperthyroidism patients and more than 15 patients who later progressed to ophthalmopathy. TCR V-J signatures able to tell the groups apart were searched for in a discovery cohort of 90 to 100 patients, of whom fewer than 45 had Graves' ophthalmopathy and more than 55 had stable Graves' hyperthyroidism. What the work shows at the level of the full study, not this receptor alone: Sample size was not statistically predetermined, and blinding of investigators to group allocation was not performed. Most expanded thyroid clonotypes (frequency above 0.001) were also detected in blood, suggesting blood repertoires may reflect thyroid immune responses. In validation, the model predicted progression to ophthalmopathy a median of around six months before onset, with roughly 68% sensitivity and more than 72% specificity. A 13 V-J signature model separated ophthalmopathy from stable hyperthyroidism, with nearly 90% sensitivity and 81.08% specificity in cross-validation and 80%/75% in testing.

Amplification of TCR beta CDR3 regions was carried out from RNA transcripts. A first-round RT-PCR of the TCR CDR3 used the HTBI primer set with the Qiagen OneStep RT-PCR kit. A second multiplex PCR round built the libraries, followed by size selection and purification. The libraries were sequenced on an Illumina HiSeq2000 using paired-end 100 bp reads. As for the original processing: Raw data were processed with SOAPnuke, discarding reads with adapters, uncalled bases, mean Phred below 15, or no exact constant-primer or identifier match. COPE v1.2.5 was used to merge the high-quality paired reads, and each unique nucleotide sequence was defined as a clonotype. Clonotypes were aligned to IMGT TRBV, TRBD and TRBJ reference segments using MiTCR v1.1. Only V-J combinations with frequency above 0.0001, covering roughly 99% of repertoires, were analysed. The TCS score was defined as the ratio of F50 (clonal expansion) to E x V (chaos), calculated using BLOSUM62-based TCRdist between CDR3 peptides within each V-J. Welch's t-statistics and random forest reduced 500 to 550 V-J features to 10 to 15, which were used in a naive Bayes classifier (R e1071). Through fastp at Q25 and MiXCR, TCRdb rebuilt clones from the public reads, retaining in-frame beta chains. One record per CDR3 amino acid sequence lists the most common genes and DNA. In this record, the V and J calls reflect TCRdb's handling and not the investigators' own analysis. The sample yields about 420,000 distinct CDR3 sequences; approximately 15% were counted once. Together, the top ten hold 11% to 15% of the sample.

Graves' hyperthyroidism was defined as stable when no progression to ophthalmopathy occurred over 18 months of follow-up. Hyperthyroidism patients were newly diagnosed, with disease duration under 2 months, and aged 18 to 65 years. Any patient with an uncontrolled infection, another autoimmune disease, pregnancy or lactation was excluded. Diagnoses were based on clinical symptoms, serum thyroxine and TRAb, thyroid ultrasound and orbital computed tomography. PBMCs were isolated from about 9.1 ml of fresh peripheral blood by Ficoll-Paque density gradient centrifugation. Total RNA was extracted using Trizol reagent, and RNA quality was assessed on an Agilent 2100 Bioanalyzer. This clonotype was counted many times. There is no known antigen for this receptor. Per-nucleotide qualities are absent, and no much larger clonotype sits a single base away. The specimen sequenced was blood. This receptor was taken from a woman under 30 with Graves' hyperthyroidism.

The sequenced DNA is TGCAGCTCCGGGACAGGGGGCACTGAAGCTTTCTTT. Its protein product is CSSGTGGTEAFF. The chain was built from TRBV29-1 and TRBJ1-1; 11 nucleotides in the junction match TRBD1. From the cysteine up to the phenylalanine, the CDR3 has a length of 12 residues. The sequence is cut down to CDR3 DNA, 36 bases in frame from base 1. The germline V gene supplies CDR1 SQVTM and CDR2 ANQGSEA. V and J are trimmed by 8 bases and 4 bases, and the gene matches miss 3 bases of the junction.